This TCR beta chain was captured in a study of immune evolution from preneoplasia to lung adenocarcinoma. General study points: Top clone frequencies peaked in normal lung, apparently declining through invasive adenocarcinoma. Later-stage lesions appeared to have more T cells, more diversity, less clonality.

This clone was recorded only once. Antigen: not known. The method was immunoSEQ multiplex PCR; TCRdb's version includes in-frame clones alone and lacks a portion of them. Among roughly 28,000 clones listed, roughly 74% were seen once. With 8 bases removed from V and 4 bases from J, the gap between germline ends came to 11 bases. The CDR3 sequence is 12 residues long. Germline CDR1 and CDR2: MNHEY and SVGAGI. Histologic diagnosis was independently verified by two lung pathologists. Premalignant or tumor cells were enriched by macro-dissection after pathologic assessment. The source is a person in their sixties with invasive lung adenocarcinoma. Some clones in this sample may be carry-over from other donors' samples. The specimen sequenced was FFPE invasive lung adenocarcinoma tissue. The chain carries TRBV6-5 and TRBJ2-5; either TRBD1 or TRBD2 may fit D (5 bases each). As DNA, the CDR3 is TGTGCCAGCGGGGGTGGGGTAGAGACCCAGTACTTC. The encoded protein is CASGGGVETQYF.